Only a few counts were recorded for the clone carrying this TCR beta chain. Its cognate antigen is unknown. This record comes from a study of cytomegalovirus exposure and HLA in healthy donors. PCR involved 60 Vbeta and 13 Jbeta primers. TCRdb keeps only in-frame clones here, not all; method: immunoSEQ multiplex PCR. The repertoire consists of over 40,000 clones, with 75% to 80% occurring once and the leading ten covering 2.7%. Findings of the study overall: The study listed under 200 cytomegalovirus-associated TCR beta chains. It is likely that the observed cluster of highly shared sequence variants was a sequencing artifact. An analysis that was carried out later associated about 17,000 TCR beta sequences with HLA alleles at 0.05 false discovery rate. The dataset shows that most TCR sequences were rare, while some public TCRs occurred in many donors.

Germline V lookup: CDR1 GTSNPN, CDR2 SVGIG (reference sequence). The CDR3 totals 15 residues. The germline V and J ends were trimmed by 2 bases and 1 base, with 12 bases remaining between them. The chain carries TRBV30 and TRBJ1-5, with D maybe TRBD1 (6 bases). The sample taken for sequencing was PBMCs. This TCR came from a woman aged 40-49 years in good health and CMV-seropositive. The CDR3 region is CAWSPATGSNQPQHF. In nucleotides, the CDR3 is TGTGCCTGGAGTCCGGCAACAGGGAGCAATCAGCCCCAGCATTTT. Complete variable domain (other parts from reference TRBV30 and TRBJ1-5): SQTIHQWPATLVQPVGSPLSLECTVEGTSNPNLYWYRQAAGRGLQLLFYSVGIGQISSEVPQNLSASRPQDRQFILSSKKLLLSDSGFYLCAWSPATGSNQPQHFGDGTRLSIL.